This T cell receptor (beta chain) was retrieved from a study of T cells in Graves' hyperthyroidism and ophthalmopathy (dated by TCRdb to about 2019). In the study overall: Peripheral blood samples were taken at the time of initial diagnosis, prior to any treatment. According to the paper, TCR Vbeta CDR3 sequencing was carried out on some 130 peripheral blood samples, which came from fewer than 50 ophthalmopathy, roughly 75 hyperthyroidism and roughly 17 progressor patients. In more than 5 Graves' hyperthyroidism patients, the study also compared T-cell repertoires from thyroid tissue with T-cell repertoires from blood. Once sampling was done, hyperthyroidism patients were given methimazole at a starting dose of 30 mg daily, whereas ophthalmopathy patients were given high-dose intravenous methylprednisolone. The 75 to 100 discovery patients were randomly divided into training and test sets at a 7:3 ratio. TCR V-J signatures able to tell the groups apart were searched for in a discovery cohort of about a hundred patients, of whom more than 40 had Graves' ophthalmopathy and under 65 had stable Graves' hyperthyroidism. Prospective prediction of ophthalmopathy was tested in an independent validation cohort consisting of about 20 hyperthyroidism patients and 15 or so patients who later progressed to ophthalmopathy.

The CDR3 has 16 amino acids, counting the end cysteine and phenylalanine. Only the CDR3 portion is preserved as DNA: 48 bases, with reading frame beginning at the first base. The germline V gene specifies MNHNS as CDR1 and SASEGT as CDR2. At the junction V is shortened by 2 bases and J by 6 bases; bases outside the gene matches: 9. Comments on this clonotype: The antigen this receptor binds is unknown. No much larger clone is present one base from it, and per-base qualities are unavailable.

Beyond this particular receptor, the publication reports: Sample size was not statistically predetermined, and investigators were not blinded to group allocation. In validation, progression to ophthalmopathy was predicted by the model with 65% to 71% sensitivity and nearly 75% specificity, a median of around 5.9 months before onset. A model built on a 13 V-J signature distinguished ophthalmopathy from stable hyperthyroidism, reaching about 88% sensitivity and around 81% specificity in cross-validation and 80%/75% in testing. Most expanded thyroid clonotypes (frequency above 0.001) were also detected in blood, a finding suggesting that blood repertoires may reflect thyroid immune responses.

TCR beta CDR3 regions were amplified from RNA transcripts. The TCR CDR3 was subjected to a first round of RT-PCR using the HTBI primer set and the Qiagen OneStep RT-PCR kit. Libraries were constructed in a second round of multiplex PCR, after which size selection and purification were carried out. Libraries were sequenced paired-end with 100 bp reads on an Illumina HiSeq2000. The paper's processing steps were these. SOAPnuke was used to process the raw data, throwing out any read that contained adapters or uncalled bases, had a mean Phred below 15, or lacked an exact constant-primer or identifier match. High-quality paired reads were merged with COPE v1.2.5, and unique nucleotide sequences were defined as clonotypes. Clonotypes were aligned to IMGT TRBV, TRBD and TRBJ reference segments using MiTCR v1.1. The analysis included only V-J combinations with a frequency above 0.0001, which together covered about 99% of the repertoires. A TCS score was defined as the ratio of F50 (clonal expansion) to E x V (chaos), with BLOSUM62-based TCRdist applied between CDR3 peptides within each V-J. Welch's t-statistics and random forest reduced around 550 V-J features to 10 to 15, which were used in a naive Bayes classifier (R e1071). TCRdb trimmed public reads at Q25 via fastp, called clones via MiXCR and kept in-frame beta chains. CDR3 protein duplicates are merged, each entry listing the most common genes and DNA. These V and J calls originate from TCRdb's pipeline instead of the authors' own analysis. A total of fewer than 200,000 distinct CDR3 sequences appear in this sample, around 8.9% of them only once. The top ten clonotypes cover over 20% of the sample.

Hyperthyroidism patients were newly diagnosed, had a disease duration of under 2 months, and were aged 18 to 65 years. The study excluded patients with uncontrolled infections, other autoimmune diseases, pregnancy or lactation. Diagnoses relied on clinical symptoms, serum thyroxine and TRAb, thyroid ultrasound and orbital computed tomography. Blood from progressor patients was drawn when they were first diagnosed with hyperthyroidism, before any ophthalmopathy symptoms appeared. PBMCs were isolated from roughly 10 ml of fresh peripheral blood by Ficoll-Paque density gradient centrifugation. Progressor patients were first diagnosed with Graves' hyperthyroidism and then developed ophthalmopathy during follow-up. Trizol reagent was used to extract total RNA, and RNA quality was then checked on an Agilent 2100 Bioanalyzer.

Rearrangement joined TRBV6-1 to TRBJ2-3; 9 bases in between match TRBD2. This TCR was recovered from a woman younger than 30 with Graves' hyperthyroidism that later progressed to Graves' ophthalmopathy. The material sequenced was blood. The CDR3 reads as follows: CASSERVAGALDTQYF. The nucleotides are TGTGCCAGCAGTGAAAGGGTAGCGGGGGCTTTGGATACGCAGTATTTT.